The source of this TCR beta chain is a study of T cell changes during pregnancy in multiple sclerosis. Using immunoSEQ multiplex PCR, the repertoire was profiled, and TCRdb retains in-frame clones only, with some absent. Among about 44,000 clones, over 85% were seen once, and the ten largest hold approximately 0.67%. The CDR3 consists of 12 residues. The germline gives CDR1 GTSNPN, CDR2 SVGIG (reference sequence). The V end was cut by 5 bases, the J end by 7 bases, with 11 bases between. The source material was CD4+ T cells from peripheral blood mononuclear cells, sampled in the first trimester of pregnancy. V and J are TRBV30 and TRBJ1-4; tentative D call: TRBD1 (6 bases). This sequence originates from a female donor with multiple sclerosis, enrolled in a pregnancy study. The CDR3 nucleotides are TGTGCCTGGTCCAGGGGAACTGAAAAACTGTTTTTT. Translated, it gives CAWSRGTEKLFF.